This record concerns one TCR beta chain sequence. This sample was included in a study of T cell responses to AZD1222 COVID-19 vaccine. TCRdb's copy holds only in-frame clones and misses some; the assay was immunoSEQ multiplex PCR. The sample has 90,000 to 150,000 clones, around nine tenths seen once. The specimen comprised peripheral blood, sampled 28 days after the second AZD1222 dose. This receptor was identified in an adult who received the AZD1222 COVID-19 vaccine.

CDR3 sequence reads: CASRRLESSYEQYF. CDR3 in DNA: TGTGCCAGCAGACGACTTGAGAGCTCCTACGAGCAGTACTTC. This chain uses TRBV6-5 with TRBJ2-7; D unresolved. This CDR3 contains 14 residues. V lost 6 bases to trimming and J lost 0 bases, with 12 bases between them. Per germline, CDR1 MNHEY and CDR2 SVGAGI.